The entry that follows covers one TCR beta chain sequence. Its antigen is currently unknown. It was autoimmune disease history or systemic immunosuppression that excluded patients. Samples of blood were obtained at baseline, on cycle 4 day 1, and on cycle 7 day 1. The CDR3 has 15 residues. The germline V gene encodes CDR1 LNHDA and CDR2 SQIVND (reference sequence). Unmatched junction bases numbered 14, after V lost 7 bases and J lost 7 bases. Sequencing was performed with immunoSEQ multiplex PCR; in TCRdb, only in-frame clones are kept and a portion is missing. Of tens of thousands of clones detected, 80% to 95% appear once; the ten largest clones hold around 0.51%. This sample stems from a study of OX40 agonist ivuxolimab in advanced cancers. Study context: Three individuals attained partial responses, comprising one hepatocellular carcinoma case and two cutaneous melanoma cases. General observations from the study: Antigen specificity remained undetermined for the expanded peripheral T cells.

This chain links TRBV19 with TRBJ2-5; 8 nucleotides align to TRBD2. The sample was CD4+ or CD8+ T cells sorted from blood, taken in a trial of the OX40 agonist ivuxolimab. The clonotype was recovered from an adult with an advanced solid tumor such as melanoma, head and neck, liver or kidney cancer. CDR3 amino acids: CASMPQSGSPGTQYF. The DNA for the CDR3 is TGTGCCAGTATGCCCCAAAGCGGGAGCCCCGGGACCCAGTACTTC.